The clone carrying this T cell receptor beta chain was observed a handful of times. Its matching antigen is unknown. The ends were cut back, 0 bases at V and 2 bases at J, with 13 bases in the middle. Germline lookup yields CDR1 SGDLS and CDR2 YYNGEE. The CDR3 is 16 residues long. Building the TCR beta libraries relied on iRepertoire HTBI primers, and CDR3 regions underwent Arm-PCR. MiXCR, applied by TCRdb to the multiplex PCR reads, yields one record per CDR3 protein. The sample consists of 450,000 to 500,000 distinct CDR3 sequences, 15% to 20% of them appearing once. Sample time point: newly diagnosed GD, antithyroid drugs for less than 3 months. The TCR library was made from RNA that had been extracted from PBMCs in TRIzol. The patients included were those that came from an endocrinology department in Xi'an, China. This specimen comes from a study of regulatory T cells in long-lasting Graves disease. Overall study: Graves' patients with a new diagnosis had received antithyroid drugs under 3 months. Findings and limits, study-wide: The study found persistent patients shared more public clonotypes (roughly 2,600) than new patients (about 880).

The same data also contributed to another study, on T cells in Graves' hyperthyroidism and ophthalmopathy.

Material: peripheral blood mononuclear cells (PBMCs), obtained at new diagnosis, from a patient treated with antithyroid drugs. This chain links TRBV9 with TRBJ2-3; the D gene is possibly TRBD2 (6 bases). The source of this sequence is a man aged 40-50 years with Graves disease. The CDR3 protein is CASSVAVRRATDTQYF. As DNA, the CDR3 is TGTGCCAGCAGCGTAGCGGTGAGGAGGGCCACAGATACGCAGTATTTT.